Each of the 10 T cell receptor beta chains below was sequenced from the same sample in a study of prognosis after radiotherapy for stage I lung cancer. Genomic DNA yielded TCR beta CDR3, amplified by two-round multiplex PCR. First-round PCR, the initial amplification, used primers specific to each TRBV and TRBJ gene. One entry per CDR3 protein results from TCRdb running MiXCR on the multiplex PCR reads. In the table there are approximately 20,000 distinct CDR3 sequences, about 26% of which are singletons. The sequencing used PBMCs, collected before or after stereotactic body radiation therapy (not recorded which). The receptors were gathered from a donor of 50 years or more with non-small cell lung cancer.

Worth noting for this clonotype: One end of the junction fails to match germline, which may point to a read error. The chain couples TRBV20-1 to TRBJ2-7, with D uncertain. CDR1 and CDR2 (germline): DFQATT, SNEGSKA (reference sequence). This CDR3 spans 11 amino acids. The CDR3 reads CSASREYERYF. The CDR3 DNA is TGCAGTGCTAGCCGAGAATACGAGCGGTACTTC.

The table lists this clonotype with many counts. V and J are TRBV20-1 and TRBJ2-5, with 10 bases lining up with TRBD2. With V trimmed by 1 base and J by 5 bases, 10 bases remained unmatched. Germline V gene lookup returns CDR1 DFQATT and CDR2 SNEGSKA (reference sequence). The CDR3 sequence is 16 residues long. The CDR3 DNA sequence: TGCAGTGCTAGAGCTTTCCTAGCGGGAGTCGGTGAGACCCAGTACTTC. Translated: CSARAFLAGVGETQYF.

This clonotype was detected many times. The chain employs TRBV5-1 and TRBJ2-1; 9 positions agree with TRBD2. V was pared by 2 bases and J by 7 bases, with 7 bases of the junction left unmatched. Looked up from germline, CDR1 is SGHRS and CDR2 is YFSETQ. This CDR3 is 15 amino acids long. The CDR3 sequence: CASSFKGLAGNEQFF. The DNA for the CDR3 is TGCGCCAGCAGCTTCAAAGGGCTAGCGGGAAATGAGCAGTTCTTC.

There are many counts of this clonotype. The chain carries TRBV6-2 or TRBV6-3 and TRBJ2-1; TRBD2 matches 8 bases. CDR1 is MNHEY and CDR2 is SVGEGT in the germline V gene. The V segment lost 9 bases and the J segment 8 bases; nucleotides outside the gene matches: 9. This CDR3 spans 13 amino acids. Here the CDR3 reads CARGAGEVDEQFF. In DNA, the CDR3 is TGTGCCAGAGGAGCGGGAGAAGTCGATGAGCAGTTCTTC.

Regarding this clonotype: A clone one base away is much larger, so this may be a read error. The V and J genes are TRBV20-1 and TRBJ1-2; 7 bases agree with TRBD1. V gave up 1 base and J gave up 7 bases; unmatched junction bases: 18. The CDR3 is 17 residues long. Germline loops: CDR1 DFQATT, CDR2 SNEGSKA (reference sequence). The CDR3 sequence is CSARGRHLGDSGGGYTF. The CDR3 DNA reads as TGCAGTGCTAGAGGACGACATCTGGGGGACAGTGGGGGTGGCTACACCTTC.

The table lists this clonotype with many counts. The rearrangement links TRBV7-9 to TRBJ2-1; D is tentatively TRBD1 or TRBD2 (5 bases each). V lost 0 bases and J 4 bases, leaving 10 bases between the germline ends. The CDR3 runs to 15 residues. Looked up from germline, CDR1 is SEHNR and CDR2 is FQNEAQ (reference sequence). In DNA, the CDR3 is TGTGCCAGCAGCTTAGCCTTGGGGGAATACAATGAGCAGTTCTTC. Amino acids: CASSLALGEYNEQFF.

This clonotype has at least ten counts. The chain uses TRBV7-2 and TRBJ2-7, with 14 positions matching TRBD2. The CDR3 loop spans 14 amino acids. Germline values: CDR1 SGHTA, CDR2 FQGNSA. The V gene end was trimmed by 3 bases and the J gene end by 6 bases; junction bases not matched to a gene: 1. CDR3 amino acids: CASSLGLAGVEQYF. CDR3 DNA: TGTGCCAGCAGCTTGGGACTAGCGGGAGTCGAGCAGTACTTC.

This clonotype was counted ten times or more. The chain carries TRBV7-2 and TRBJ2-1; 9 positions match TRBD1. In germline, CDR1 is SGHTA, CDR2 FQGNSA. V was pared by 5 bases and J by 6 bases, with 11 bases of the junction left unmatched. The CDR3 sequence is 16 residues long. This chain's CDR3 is CASSTTGTGSRNEQFF. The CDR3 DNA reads TGTGCCAGCAGCACAACCGGGACAGGGTCGCGCAATGAGCAGTTCTTC.

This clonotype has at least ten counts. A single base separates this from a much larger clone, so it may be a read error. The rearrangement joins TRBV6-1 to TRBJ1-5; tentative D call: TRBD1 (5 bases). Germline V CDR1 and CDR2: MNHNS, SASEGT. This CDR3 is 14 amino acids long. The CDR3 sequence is CASSHGGSDQPQHF. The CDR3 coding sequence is TGTGCCAGCAGCCACGGGGGTAGCGATCAGCCCCAGCATTTT.

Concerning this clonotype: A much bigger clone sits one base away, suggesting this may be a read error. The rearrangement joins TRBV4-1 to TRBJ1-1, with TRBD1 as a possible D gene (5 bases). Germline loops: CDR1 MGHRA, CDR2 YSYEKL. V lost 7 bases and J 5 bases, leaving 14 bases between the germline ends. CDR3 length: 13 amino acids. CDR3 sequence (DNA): TGCGCCAGCATCCAGGGCAGGACGACTGAAGCTTTCTTT. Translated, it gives CASIQGRTTEAFF.